These T cell receptor beta chains were read from a single sample in a study of OX40 agonist ivuxolimab in advanced cancers. Only in-frame clones appear in the TCRdb table, and some are missing; sequencing was by immunoSEQ multiplex PCR. The sample includes some 87,000 clones, just over 90% of them seen just once. This specimen was CD4+ or CD8+ T cells sorted from blood, taken in a trial of the OX40 agonist ivuxolimab. The origin of the receptors is an adult with an advanced solid tumor such as melanoma, head and neck, liver or kidney cancer. Both conserved end residues are part of each CDR3. The order of the fields is D gene, clone size, V gene, J gene, CDR3 protein, CDR3 DNA. A D gene is named only where the DNA matches it firmly. Clone size is given for some rows only: seen once, a few or many times, or a class if the clone is expanded.

D: -; size: -; V: TRBV4-1; J: TRBJ2-7; CDR3: CASSQAWGGQHTRRYF; DNA: TGCGCCAGCAGCCAAGCTTGGGGGGGCCAGCACACCAGGCGGTACTTC
D: -; size: -; V: TRBV5-4; J: TRBJ1-1; CDR3: CASSLLMDTEAFF; DNA: TGTGCCAGCAGCTTGCTTATGGATACTGAAGCTTTCTTT
D: -; size: -; V: TRBV7-2; J: TRBJ2-1; CDR3: CASSLIQGYNEQFF; DNA: TGTGCCAGCAGCTTAATTCAGGGGTACAATGAGCAGTTCTTC
D: -; size: -; V: TRBV19; J: TRBJ2-2; CDR3: CASSIDLAGANTGELFF; DNA: TGTGCCAGTAGTATAGATCTGGCTGGCGCGAACACCGGGGAGCTGTTTTTT
D: -; size: -; V: TRBV28; J: TRBJ1-2; CDR3: CASSFGGRDYGYTF; DNA: TGTGCCAGCAGTTTCGGAGGCCGGGACTATGGCTACACCTTC
D: -; size: -; V: TRBV5-8; J: TRBJ1-1; CDR3: CASYRRLGEAFF; DNA: TGTGCCAGCTACCGACGCCTCGGTGAAGCTTTCTTT
D: -; size: -; V: TRBV7-9; J: TRBJ2-6; CDR3: CASSYRGTSGANVLTF; DNA: TGTGCCAGCAGCTACCGGGGTACCTCTGGGGCCAACGTCCTGACTTTC
D: TRBD1; size: -; V: TRBV30; J: TRBJ1-3; CDR3: CAWCMDGTVSGNTIYF; DNA: TGTGCCTGGTGTATGGACGGGACAGTCTCTGGAAACACCATATATTTT
D: TRBD1; size: -; V: TRBV7-2; J: TRBJ2-5; CDR3: CASSLAGGQGPETQYF; DNA: TGTGCCAGCAGCTTAGCGGGGGGACAGGGACCAGAGACCCAGTACTTC
D: TRBD2; size: -; V: TRBV5-4; J: TRBJ2-7; CDR3: CASSLGTNSRREQYF; DNA: TGTGCCAGCAGCTTAGGGACTAACTCTCGTCGCGAGCAGTACTTC
D: TRBD2; size: -; V: TRBV7-9; J: TRBJ2-2; CDR3: CASSLRASGINTGELFF; DNA: TGTGCCAGCAGCTTAAGGGCTAGCGGGATCAACACCGGGGAGCTGTTTTTT
D: -; size: once; V: TRBV30; J: TRBJ2-3; CDR3: CAWSVGQGSDTQYF; DNA: TGTGCCTGGAGTGTTGGGCAGGGCTCAGATACGCAGTATTTT
D: -; size: -; V: TRBV28; J: TRBJ1-2; CDR3: CASSLPGYGYTF; DNA: TGTGCCAGCAGTTTACCGGGTTATGGCTACACCTTC
D: TRBD1; size: -; V: TRBV6-5; J: TRBJ2-7; CDR3: CASSYGTETYEQYF; DNA: TGTGCCAGCAGTTATGGGACAGAGACCTACGAGCAGTACTTC
D: TRBD2; size: -; V: TRBV2; J: TRBJ2-2; CDR3: CASSEQLAGLGNTGELFF; DNA: TGTGCCAGCAGTGAACAGCTAGCGGGATTAGGTAACACCGGGGAGCTGTTTTTT
D: -; size: -; V: TRBV5-1; J: TRBJ2-7; CDR3: CASRAGMGMDEQYF; DNA: TGCGCCAGCAGGGCAGGGATGGGGATGGACGAGCAGTACTTC
D: TRBD1; size: -; V: TRBV29-1; J: TRBJ1-5; CDR3: CSVGGPGQGNQPQHF; DNA: TGCAGCGTTGGGGGACCGGGACAGGGAAATCAGCCCCAGCATTTT
D: -; size: -; V: TRBV6-6; J: TRBJ1-1; CDR3: CASSFDVYTEAFF; DNA: TGTGCCAGCAGTTTCGATGTTTACACTGAAGCTTTCTTT
D: -; size: -; V: TRBV6-5; J: TRBJ2-2; CDR3: CASSYALGADTGELFF; DNA: TGTGCCAGCAGTTACGCCCTGGGGGCGGACACCGGGGAGCTGTTTTTT
D: -; size: -; V: TRBV5-1; J: TRBJ2-5; CDR3: CASSLALIQFQETQYF; DNA: TGCGCCAGCAGCTTGGCTCTTATCCAGTTCCAAGAGACCCAGTACTTC
D: -; size: -; V: TRBV6-1; J: TRBJ1-6; CDR3: CASSEAGLNSPLHF; DNA: TGTGCCAGCAGTGAAGCAGGTTTGAATTCACCCCTCCACTTT
D: TRBD1; size: once; V: TRBV7-3; J: TRBJ2-5; CDR3: CASSLGQGETQYF; DNA: TGTGCCAGCAGCCTCGGACAGGGGGAGACCCAGTACTTC
D: -; size: -; V: TRBV30; J: TRBJ2-1; CDR3: CAWSREGGSSYNEQFF; DNA: TGTGCCTGGAGTCGGGAAGGGGGAAGCTCCTACAATGAGCAGTTCTTC
D: -; size: -; V: TRBV15; J: TRBJ2-7; CDR3: CATSRDLPGDSEQYF; DNA: TGTGCCACCAGCAGAGATCTCCCAGGGGATTCCGAGCAGTACTTC
D: -; size: -; V: TRBV12-5; J: TRBJ2-3; CDR3: CASGLGNSADTQYF; DNA: TGTGCTAGTGGTTTGGGGAATTCTGCGGATACGCAGTATTTT
D: TRBD2; size: few; V: TRBV6-6; J: TRBJ2-1; CDR3: CASSPRTSGTYNEQFF; DNA: TGTGCCAGCAGTCCCAGGACTAGCGGAACGTACAATGAGCAGTTCTTC
D: -; size: once; V: TRBV5-4; J: TRBJ2-4; CDR3: CASSGTFENIQYF; DNA: TGTGCCAGCAGCGGGACATTTGAAAACATTCAGTACTTC
D: -; size: once; V: TRBV19; J: TRBJ1-1; CDR3: CASSFRDSTTEAFF; DNA: TGTGCCAGTAGTTTCCGAGACAGTACCACTGAAGCTTTCTTT
D: TRBD2; size: -; V: TRBV6-1; J: TRBJ2-5; CDR3: CASSRTSGGQETQYF; DNA: TGTGCCAGCAGTCGTACTAGCGGGGGTCAAGAGACCCAGTACTTC
D: -; size: -; V: TRBV6-1; J: TRBJ2-3; CDR3: CASSVDRAYLTDTQYF; DNA: TGTGCCAGCAGTGTGGACCGAGCCTACCTCACAGATACGCAGTATTTT
D: -; size: few; V: TRBV30; J: TRBJ1-1; CDR3: CAWKTDYFGGNTEAFF; DNA: TGTGCCTGGAAGACTGACTATTTCGGGGGGAACACTGAAGCTTTCTTT
D: -; size: -; V: TRBV5-1; J: TRBJ2-2; CDR3: CASSLDMSTGELFF; DNA: TGCGCCAGCAGCTTGGACATGTCCACCGGGGAGCTGTTTTTT
D: TRBD1; size: -; V: TRBV6-1; J: TRBJ1-5; CDR3: CASSDGGGQAIRTQHF; DNA: TGTGCCAGCAGTGACGGAGGGGGACAGGCAATCAGGACCCAGCATTTT
D: -; size: -; V: TRBV18; J: TRBJ2-2; CDR3: CASSPREVTGELFF; DNA: TGTGCCAGCTCACCGAGGGAAGTCACCGGGGAGCTGTTTTTT
D: -; size: once; V: TRBV7-9; J: TRBJ2-1; CDR3: CASSLSFGQLAHNEQFF; DNA: TGTGCCAGCAGCCTGTCCTTTGGTCAGTTAGCCCACAATGAGCAGTTCTTC
D: TRBD1; size: -; V: TRBV27; J: TRBJ1-3; CDR3: CASSPRGRSGNTIYF; DNA: TGTGCCAGCAGTCCCAGGGGGCGCTCTGGAAACACCATATATTTT
D: -; size: -; V: TRBV28; J: TRBJ2-2; CDR3: CASSLSTGTYTGELFF; DNA: TGTGCCAGCAGTTTGTCCACCGGGACATATACCGGGGAGCTGTTTTTT
D: -; size: -; V: TRBV19; J: TRBJ1-1; CDR3: CASTAMTGNTEAFF; DNA: TGTGCCAGTACCGCTATGACGGGGAACACTGAAGCTTTCTTT